This TCR beta chain was observed in a study of T cells in Graves' hyperthyroidism and ophthalmopathy. Overall study: At initial diagnosis, before any treatment had begun, peripheral blood was obtained. Points from the study as a whole: In blood, most of the thyroid clonotypes expanded above 0.001 were also present.

The TCR beta CDR3 regions underwent amplification using RNA transcripts as the source. The HTBI set primed first-round TCR CDR3 RT-PCR. Using its own MiXCR run on the multiplex PCR reads, TCRdb lists one record per CDR3 protein. The sample includes about 700,000 distinct CDR3 sequences, 12% to 15% seen only once; the top ten take more than 8.5%. A word on this clonotype: No antigen is known for it. Germline and junction disagree at one end, which may indicate a read error.

The CDR3 totals 12 residues. V and J are TRBV12-3 or TRBV12-4 and TRBJ1-2; tentative D call: TRBD1 (6 bases). What was sequenced was blood. This sequence was found in a woman between 18 and 30 years old with Graves' hyperthyroidism. The DNA of the CDR3 is TGTGCCAGCAGTTTAGAAGGACAGTCGGAATCCTTC. Amino acid sequence: CASSLEGQSESF.